This TCR beta chain was sequenced for a study of sequential checkpoint blockade in melanoma. The protocol was immunoSEQ multiplex PCR, while the TCRdb copy is restricted to in-frame clones and leaves out a portion. This sample has some 30,000 clones; 80% to 90% occur once, and the top ten carry 22%. The treatment here: randomized to nivolumab then ipilimumab (arm A) or the reverse (arm B). V was clipped by 5 bases and J by 3 bases, with 5 bases between them. Per the germline V gene, CDR1 is MGHDK and CDR2 is SYGVNS. The CDR3 has 11 amino acids. This clone turned up a few times. This chain links TRBV25-1 with TRBJ2-7, with D unresolved. Specimen: CD8+ T cells sorted from blood (inferred from file names), collected from a patient given nivolumab and ipilimumab in sequence. The TCR comes from a human donor with melanoma. The CDR3: CASSFLYEQYF. In DNA, the CDR3 is TGTGCCAGCAGTTTTCTCTACGAGCAGTACTTC.